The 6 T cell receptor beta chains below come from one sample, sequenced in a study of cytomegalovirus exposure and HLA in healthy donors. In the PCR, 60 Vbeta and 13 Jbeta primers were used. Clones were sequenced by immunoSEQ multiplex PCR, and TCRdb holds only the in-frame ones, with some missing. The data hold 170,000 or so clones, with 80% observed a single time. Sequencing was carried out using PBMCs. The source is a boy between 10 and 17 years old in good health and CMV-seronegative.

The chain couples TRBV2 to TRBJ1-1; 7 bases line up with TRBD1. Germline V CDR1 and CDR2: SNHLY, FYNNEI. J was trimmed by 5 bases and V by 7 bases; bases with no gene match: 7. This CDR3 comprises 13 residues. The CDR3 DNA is TGTGCCAGCACCCCGAGGGGGCGGACTGAAGCTTTCTTT. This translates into CASTPRGRTEAFF.

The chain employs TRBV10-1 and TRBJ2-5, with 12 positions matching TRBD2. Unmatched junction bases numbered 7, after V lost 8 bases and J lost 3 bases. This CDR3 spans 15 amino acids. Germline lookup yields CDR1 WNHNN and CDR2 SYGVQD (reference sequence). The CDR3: CASGLAGGREETQYF. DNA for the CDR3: TGCGCCAGCGGGCTAGCGGGGGGGCGTGAAGAGACCCAGTACTTC.

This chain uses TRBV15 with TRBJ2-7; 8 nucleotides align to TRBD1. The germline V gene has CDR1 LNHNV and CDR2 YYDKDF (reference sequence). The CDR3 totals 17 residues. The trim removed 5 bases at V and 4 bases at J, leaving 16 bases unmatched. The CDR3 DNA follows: TGTGCCACCAGCCCCGGGACAGGTAGGGCACTTGCGTACGAGCAGTACTTC. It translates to CATSPGTGRALAYEQYF.

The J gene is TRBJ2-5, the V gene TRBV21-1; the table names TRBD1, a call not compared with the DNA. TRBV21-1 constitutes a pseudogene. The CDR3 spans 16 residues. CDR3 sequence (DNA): TGTGCCAGCAGCAAAGGGGCCCCATCCAACCAAGAGACCCAGTACTTC. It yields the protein CASSKGAPSNQETQYF.

CDR3 region: CASSDPTGTDYNEQFF. The CDR3 DNA reads TGTGCCAGCAGTGATCCGACCGGGACAGATTACAATGAGCAGTTCTTC. The J gene is TRBJ2-1, the V gene TRBV2; 7 nucleotides agree with TRBD1. V was pared by 3 bases and J by 4 bases, with 9 bases of the junction left unmatched. Per germline, CDR1 SNHLY and CDR2 FYNNEI. CDR3 length: 16 amino acids.

The CDR3 protein is CASRHRGGMTEAFF. The DNA for the CDR3 is TGTGCCAGCAGGCATAGGGGGGGGATGACGGAAGCTTTCTTT. This chain links TRBV6-5 with TRBJ1-1; a possible D gene is TRBD1 (6 bases). Trimming removed 6 bases from V and 8 bases from J, with 19 bases in between. Germline V gene lookup returns CDR1 MNHEY and CDR2 SVGAGI. The CDR3 length is 14 residues.